These 16 T cell receptor beta chains were all obtained from the same sample, sequenced in a study of blood T cell repertoires in COVID-19. Sequenced by immunoSEQ multiplex PCR; TCRdb stores in-frame clones only, minus some. The profile shows around 100,000 clones, around four fifths of them singletons. The sample was peripheral blood. The source is a woman aged 70-85 years with acute or convalescent COVID-19.

In its sample, this clone was seen once. This chain connects TRBV6-5 to TRBJ1-3; D ambiguous. The V gene's germline CDR1 is MNHEY and CDR2 SVGAGI. CDR3 length: 15 residues. Trimming shortened V by 0 bases and J by 9 bases, and 15 bases separated the two germline ends. Written as DNA, the CDR3 is TGTGCCAGCAGTTACTCTCCGGGGAATGGCGGCACCATATATTTT. Protein product: CASSYSPGNGGTIYF.

V and J are TRBV4-2 and TRBJ2-7, with D possibly matching TRBD2 (6 bases). Trimming shortened V by 1 base and J by 0 bases, and 10 bases separated the two germline ends. CDR1 and CDR2 from the germline V gene are LGHNA and YNFKEQ. CDR3 length: 15 residues. CDR3 sequence (DNA): TGTGCCAGCAGCCAAGTTAGCGGACTCTCCTACGAGCAGTACTTC. The encoded protein is CASSQVSGLSYEQYF.

This clone was recorded only once. The J gene is TRBJ1-5, the V gene TRBV19; 7 nucleotides line up with TRBD1. The CDR3 sequence is 16 residues long. Trimming removed 7 bases from V and 3 bases from J; junction bases left unmatched: 12. Per germline, CDR1 LNHDA and CDR2 SQIVND (reference sequence). CDR3 loop: CASTRPGQNSNQPQHF. The CDR3 DNA sequence: TGTGCCAGTACCCGACCGGGACAGAATTCCAATCAGCCCCAGCATTTT. Based on the CDR3 plus reference TRBV19 and TRBJ1-5, the full variable domain is DGGITQSPKYLFRKEGQNVTLSCEQNLNHDAMYWYRQDPGQGLRLIYYSQIVNDFQKGDIAEGYSVSREKKESFPLTVTSAQKNPTAFYLCASTRPGQNSNQPQHFGDGTRLSIL.

This clone was detected only a few times. The rearrangement links TRBV18 to TRBJ2-7; D gene uncertain. Deletions cut 0 bases from V and 10 bases from J, with 13 bases between. Germline CDR1 KGHSH, CDR2 LQKENI. This CDR3 has 13 residues. The CDR3 reads CASSPPVALHQYF. In DNA, the CDR3 is TGTGCCAGCTCACCACCGGTGGCCCTCCATCAGTACTTC.

The V gene is TRBV6-1, the J gene TRBJ1-6; a weak D match, TRBD1 (5 bases). Trimming removed 3 bases from V and 10 bases from J, with 13 bases in between. The germline V gene encodes CDR1 MNHNS and CDR2 SASEGT. There are 14 residues in the CDR3. The CDR3 region has the DNA TGTGCCAGCAGTGAGCTGGGGAGGGGATCACCCCTCCACTTT. It translates to CASSELGRGSPLHF.

This clone was seen more than once but under ten times. The V call is TRBV5-4, the J call TRBJ2-4; 7 bases align to TRBD1. The CDR3 runs to 15 residues. Looked up from germline, CDR1 is SGHNT and CDR2 is YYREEE (reference sequence). Trimming cost V 3 bases and J 5 bases; bases outside gene matches: 8. This CDR3 is CASSSPGQIQNIQYF. CDR3 DNA sequence: TGTGCCAGCAGCTCTCCGGGACAGATACAAAACATTCAGTACTTC.

The rearrangement uses TRBV6-2 or TRBV6-3 and TRBJ2-7; the D gene is possibly TRBD1 (6 bases). This CDR3 spans 12 amino acids. The germline CDR1 and CDR2 sequences are MNHEY and SVGEGT. V lost 5 bases, J lost 4 bases, and 9 bases lay in between. Written as DNA, the CDR3 is TGTGCCAGCAGTCCCAGGGGTTACGAGCAGTACTTC. Protein: CASSPRGYEQYF.

This clone has more than one count but fewer than ten. The chain is built from TRBV6-5 and TRBJ1-6, with 9 bases matching TRBD1. Germline CDR1 and CDR2: MNHEY and SVGAGI. CDR3 length: 14 residues. V lost 5 bases, J lost 10 bases, and 6 bases stayed unmatched. Here the CDR3 DNA reads TGTGCCAGCAGTAGGACAGGGGCTGACTCACCCCTCCACTTT. Translation: CASSRTGADSPLHF.

This clone has only a few counts. The J gene is TRBJ2-7, the V gene TRBV10-2, with 14 nucleotides matching TRBD2. The CDR3 length is 16 residues. Trimming cost V 3 bases and J 3 bases; bases outside gene matches: 4. The germline V gene has CDR1 WSHSY and CDR2 SAAADI. The CDR3 nucleotides are TGCGCCAGCAGTGACCCCGGGACTAGCGGGGGCTACGAGCAGTACTTC. Translation: CASSDPGTSGGYEQYF.

The CDR3 loop reads CASSQGTLGYTF. The DNA for the CDR3 is TGTGCCAGCAGCCAGGGCACCCTTGGCTACACCTTC. The chain uses TRBV3-1 (or the pseudogene TRBV3-2) and TRBJ1-2, with no clear D. The germline CDR1 and CDR2 sequences are LGHDT and YNNKEL (reference sequence). CDR3 length equals 12 residues. V was shortened by 3 bases and J by 7 bases, with 9 bases between the two germline ends.

The chain carries TRBV6-5 and TRBJ1-5; TRBD1 aligns across 7 bases. With 2 bases clipped from V and 8 bases from J, the junction kept 3 bases outside the gene matches. Germline V gene sequence: CDR1 MNHEY, CDR2 SVGAGI. The CDR3 is 13 amino acids. CDR3 amino acids: CASSYDREKPQHF. The DNA of the CDR3 is TGTGCCAGCAGTTACGACAGGGAGAAGCCCCAGCATTTT.

The chain links TRBV5-8 to TRBJ1-1; D is possibly TRBD1 (5 bases). Between the trimmed V and J ends, which lost 2 bases and 10 bases, there was a span of 12 bases. Germline V CDR1 and CDR2: SGHTS, YDEGEE. This CDR3 comprises 12 residues. The CDR3 sequence: CASSFRQQVAFF. CDR3 bases: TGTGCCAGCAGCTTTCGACAACAGGTAGCTTTCTTT. Full variable domain (missing parts from reference TRBV5-8 and TRBJ1-1): EAGVTQSPTHLIKTRGQQATLRCSPISGHTSVYWYQQALGLGLQFLLWYDEGEERNRGNFPPRFSGRQFPNYSSELNVNALELEDSALYLCASSFRQQVAFFGQGTRLTVV.

The CDR3 nucleotides are TGTGCCAGCAGTCCGGCGAGGGAGGACCAAGTCCATGAGCAGTTCTTC. Amino acid sequence: CASSPAREDQVHEQFF. The V call is TRBV11-2, the J call TRBJ2-1; possibly TRBD2 for D (6 bases). Looked up from germline, CDR1 is SGHAT and CDR2 is FQNNGV. V lost 6 bases and J lost 8, with 23 bases in between. There are 16 residues in the CDR3.

The DNA of the CDR3 is TGTGCCAGCAGCGTAGAGTTAAGGCAGGGGGCCTACAATGAGCAGTTCTTC. The encoded protein is CASSVELRQGAYNEQFF. The gene calls are TRBV9 and TRBJ2-1; 7 nucleotides align to TRBD1. The CDR3 extends over 17 amino acids. Germline V lookup: CDR1 SGDLS, CDR2 YYNGEE. V lost 0 bases and J lost 2; bases outside the gene matches: 8.

V usage is TRBV2 and J usage is TRBJ2-1; 9 nucleotides match TRBD2. The CDR3 consists of 15 residues. Germline CDR1 reads SNHLY; CDR2 reads FYNNEI. The ends lost 3 bases at V and 7 bases at J; junction bases unmatched: 7. The CDR3 sequence: CASSEGGGARNEQFF. CDR3 coding DNA: TGTGCCAGCAGTGAGGGCGGGGGGGCCAGGAATGAGCAGTTCTTC.

The chain has TRBV3-1 (or the pseudogene TRBV3-2) and TRBJ2-7; TRBD2 agrees at 8 bases. V lost 0 bases to trimming and J lost 3 bases; unmatched junction nucleotides: 4. The germline V gene has CDR1 LGHDT and CDR2 YNNKEL (reference sequence). This CDR3 is 15 amino acids long. CDR3 amino acids: CASSQDGTRSYEQYF. In nucleotides, the CDR3 is TGTGCCAGCAGCCAAGATGGGACTAGGAGCTACGAGCAGTACTTC.